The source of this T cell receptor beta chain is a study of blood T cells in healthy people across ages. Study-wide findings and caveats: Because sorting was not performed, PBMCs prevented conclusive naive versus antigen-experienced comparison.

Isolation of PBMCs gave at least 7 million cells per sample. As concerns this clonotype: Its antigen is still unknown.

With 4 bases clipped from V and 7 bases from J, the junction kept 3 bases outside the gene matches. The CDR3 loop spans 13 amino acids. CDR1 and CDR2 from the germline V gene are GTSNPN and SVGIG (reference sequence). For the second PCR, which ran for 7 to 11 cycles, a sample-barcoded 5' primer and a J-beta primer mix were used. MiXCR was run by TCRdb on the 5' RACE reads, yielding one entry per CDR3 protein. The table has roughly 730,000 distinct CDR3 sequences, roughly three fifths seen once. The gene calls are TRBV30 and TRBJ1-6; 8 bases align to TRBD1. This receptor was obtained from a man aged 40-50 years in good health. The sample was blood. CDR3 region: CAWTGQGNSPLHF. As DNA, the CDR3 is TGTGCCTGGACTGGACAGGGAAATTCACCCCTCCACTTT.